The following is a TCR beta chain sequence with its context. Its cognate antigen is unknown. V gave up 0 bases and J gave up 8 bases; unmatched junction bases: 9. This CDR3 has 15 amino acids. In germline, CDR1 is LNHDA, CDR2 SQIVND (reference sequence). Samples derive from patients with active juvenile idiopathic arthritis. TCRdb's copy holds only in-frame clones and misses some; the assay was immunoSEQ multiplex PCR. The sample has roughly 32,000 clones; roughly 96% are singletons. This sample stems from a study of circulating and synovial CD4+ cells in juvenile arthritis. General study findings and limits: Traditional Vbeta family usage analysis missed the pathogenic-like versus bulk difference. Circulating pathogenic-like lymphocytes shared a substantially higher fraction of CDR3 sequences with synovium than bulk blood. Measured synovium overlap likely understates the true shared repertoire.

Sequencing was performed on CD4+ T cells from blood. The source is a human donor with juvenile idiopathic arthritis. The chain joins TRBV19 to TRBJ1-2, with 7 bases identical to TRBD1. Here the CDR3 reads CASSIEGGQPRGYTF. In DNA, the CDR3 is TGTGCCAGTAGTATAGAAGGGGGACAGCCTAGGGGCTACACCTTC.